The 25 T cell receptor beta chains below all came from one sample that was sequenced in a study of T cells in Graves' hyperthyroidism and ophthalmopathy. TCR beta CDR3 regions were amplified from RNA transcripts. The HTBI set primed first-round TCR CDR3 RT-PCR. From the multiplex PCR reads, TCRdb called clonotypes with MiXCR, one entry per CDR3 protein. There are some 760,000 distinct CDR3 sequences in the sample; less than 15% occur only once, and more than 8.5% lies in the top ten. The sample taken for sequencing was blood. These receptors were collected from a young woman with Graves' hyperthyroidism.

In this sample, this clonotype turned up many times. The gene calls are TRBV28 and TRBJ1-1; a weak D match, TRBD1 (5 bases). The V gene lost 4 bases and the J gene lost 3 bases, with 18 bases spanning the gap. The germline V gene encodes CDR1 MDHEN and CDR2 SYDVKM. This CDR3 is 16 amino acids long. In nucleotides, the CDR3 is TGTGCCAGCAGTTCAGTACTTTGGGGCTCGGACACTGAAGCTTTCTTT. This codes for CASSSVLWGSDTEAFF. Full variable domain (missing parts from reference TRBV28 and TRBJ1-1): DVKVTQSSRYLVKRTGEKVFLECVQDMDHENMFWYRQDPGLGLRLIYFSYDVKMKEKGDIPEGYSVSREKKERFSLILESASTNQTSMYLCASSSVLWGSDTEAFFGQGTRLTVV.

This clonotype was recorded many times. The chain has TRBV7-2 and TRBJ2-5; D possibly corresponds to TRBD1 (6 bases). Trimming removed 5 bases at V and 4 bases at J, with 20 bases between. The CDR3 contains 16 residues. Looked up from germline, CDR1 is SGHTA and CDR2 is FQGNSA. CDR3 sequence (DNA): TGTGCCAGCAGCCTCCAGGGCGCAGGGGTAAGAGAGACCCAGTACTTC. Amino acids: CASSLQGAGVRETQYF.

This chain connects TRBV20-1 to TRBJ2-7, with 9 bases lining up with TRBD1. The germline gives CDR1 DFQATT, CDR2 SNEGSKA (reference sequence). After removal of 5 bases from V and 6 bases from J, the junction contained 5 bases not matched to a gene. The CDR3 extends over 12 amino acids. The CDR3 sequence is CSAPGTGSEQYF. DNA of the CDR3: TGCAGTGCTCCTGGGACAGGGAGCGAGCAGTACTTC.

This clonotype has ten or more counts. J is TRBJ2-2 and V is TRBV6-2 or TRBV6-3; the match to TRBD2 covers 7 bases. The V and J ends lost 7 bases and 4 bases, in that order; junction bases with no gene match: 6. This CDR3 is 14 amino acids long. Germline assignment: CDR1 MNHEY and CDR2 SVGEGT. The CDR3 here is CASTRTGGTGELFF. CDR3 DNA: TGTGCCAGCACCAGGACGGGGGGCACCGGGGAGCTGTTTTTT.

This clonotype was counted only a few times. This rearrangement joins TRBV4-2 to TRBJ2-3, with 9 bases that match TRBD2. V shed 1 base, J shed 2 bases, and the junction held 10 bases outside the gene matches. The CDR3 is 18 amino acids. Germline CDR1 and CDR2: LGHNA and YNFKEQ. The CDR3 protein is CASSQVGQPGLATDTQYF. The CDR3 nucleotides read TGTGCCAGCAGCCAAGTAGGGCAACCGGGACTAGCCACAGATACGCAGTATTTT.

The DNA for the CDR3 is TGTGCCAGCAGTTACTCCGCCGGACTAGCCTACGAGCAGTACTTC. It specifies CASSYSAGLAYEQYF. This chain connects TRBV6-6 to TRBJ2-7; 7 bases fit TRBD2. CDR1 and CDR2 (germline): MNHNY, SVGAGI (reference sequence). V trimming: 0 bases; J trimming: 2 bases; junction bases outside the gene matches: 4. The CDR3 consists of 15 residues.

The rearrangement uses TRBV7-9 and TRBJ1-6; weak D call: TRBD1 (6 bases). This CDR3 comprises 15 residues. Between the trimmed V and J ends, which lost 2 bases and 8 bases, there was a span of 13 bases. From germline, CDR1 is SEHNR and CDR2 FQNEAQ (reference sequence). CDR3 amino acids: CASSLRRGVDSPLHF. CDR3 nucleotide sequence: TGTGCCAGCAGCTTACGCAGGGGAGTTGATTCACCCCTCCACTTT.

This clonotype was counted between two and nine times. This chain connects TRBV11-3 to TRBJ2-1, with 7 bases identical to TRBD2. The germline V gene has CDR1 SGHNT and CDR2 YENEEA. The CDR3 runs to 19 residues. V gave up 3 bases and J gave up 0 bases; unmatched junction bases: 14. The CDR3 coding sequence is TGTGCCAGCAGCTTGGGGCTAGCGGCTTTTCGGGGCTCCTACAATGAGCAGTTCTTC. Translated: CASSLGLAAFRGSYNEQFF.

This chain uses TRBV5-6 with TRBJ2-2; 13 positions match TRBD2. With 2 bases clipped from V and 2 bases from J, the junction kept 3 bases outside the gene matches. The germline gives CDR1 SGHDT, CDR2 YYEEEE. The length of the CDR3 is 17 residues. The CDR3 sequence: CASSFRLAGGNTGELFF. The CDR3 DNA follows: TGTGCCAGCAGCTTTCGACTAGCGGGAGGCAACACCGGGGAGCTGTTTTTT.

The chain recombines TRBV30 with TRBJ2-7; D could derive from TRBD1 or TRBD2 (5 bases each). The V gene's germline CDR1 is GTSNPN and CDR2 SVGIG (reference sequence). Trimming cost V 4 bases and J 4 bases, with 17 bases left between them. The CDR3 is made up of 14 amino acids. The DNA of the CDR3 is TGTGCCTGGAACCCGGGACCAAGGGAATACGAGCAGTACTTC. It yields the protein CAWNPGPREYEQYF.

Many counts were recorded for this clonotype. The CDR3 sequence: CASSPFAEPPGGYYGYTF. CDR3 sequence (DNA): TGTGCCAGCAGCCCCTTCGCTGAACCTCCCGGGGGGTACTATGGCTACACCTTC. V is TRBV11-3 and J is TRBJ1-2, with D possibly TRBD1 on 5 matching bases. This CDR3 is built from 18 residues. Per germline, CDR1 SGHNT and CDR2 YENEEA. Trimming pared 5 bases from V and 3 bases from J, leaving 25 bases between.

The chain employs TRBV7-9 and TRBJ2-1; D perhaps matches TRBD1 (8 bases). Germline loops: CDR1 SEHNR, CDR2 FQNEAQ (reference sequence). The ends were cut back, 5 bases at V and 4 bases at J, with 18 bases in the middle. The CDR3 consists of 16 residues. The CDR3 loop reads CASSQYRGGLYNEQFF. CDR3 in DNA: TGTGCCAGCAGCCAGTACAGGGGGGGCCTTTACAATGAGCAGTTCTTC.

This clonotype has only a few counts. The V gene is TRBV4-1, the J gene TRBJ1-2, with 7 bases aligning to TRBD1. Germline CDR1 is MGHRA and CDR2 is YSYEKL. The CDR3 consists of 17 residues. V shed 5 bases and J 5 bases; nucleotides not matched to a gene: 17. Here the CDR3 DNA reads TGCGCCAGCAGCAGACCAGGGGGGAACGGCATTGGTTATGGCTACACCTTC. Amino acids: CASSRPGGNGIGYGYTF.

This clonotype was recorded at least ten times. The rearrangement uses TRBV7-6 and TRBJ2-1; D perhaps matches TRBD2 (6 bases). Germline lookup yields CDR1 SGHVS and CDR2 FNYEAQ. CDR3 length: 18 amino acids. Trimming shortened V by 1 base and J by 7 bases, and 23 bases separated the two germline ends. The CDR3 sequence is CASSLVRGTGITINEQFF. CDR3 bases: TGTGCCAGCAGCTTAGTTCGGGGGACGGGGATTACAATTAATGAGCAGTTCTTC.

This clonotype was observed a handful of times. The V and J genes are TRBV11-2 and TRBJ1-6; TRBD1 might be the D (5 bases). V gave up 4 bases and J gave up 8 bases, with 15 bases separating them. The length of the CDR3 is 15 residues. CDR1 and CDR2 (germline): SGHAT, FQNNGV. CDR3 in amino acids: CASSSFGTAYSPLHF. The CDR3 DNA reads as TGTGCCAGCAGCTCCTTTGGGACGGCCTATTCACCCCTCCACTTT. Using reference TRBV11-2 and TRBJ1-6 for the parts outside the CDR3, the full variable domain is EAGVAQSPRYKIIEKRQSVAFWCNPISGHATLYWYQQILGQGPKLLIQFQNNGVVDDSQLPKDRFSAERLKGVDSTLKIQPAKLEDSAVYLCASSSFGTAYSPLHFGNGTRLTVT.

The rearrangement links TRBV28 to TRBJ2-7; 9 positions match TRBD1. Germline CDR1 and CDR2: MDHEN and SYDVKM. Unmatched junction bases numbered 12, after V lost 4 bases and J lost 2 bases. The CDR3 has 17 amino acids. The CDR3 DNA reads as TGTGCCAGCAGTTCCACCCTACGGGACAGGGCAACCTACGAGCAGTACTTC. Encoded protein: CASSSTLRDRATYEQYF. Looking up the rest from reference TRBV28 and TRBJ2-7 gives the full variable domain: DVKVTQSSRYLVKRTGEKVFLECVQDMDHENMFWYRQDPGLGLRLIYFSYDVKMKEKGDIPEGYSVSREKKERFSLILESASTNQTSMYLCASSSTLRDRATYEQYFGPGTRLTVT.

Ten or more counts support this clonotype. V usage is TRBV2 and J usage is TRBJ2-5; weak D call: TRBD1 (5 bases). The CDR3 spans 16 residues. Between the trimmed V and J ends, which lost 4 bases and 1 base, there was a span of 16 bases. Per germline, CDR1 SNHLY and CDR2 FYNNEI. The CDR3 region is CASSALFQGAQETQYF. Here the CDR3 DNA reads TGTGCCAGCAGTGCCCTCTTCCAGGGTGCCCAAGAGACCCAGTACTTC.

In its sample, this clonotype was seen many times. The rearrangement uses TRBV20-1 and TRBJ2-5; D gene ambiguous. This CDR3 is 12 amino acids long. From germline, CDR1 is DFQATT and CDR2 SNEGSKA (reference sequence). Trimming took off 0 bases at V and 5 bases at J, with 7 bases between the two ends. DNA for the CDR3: TGCAGTGCTAGAGAGGGTCTTGAGACCCAGTACTTC. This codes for CSAREGLETQYF.

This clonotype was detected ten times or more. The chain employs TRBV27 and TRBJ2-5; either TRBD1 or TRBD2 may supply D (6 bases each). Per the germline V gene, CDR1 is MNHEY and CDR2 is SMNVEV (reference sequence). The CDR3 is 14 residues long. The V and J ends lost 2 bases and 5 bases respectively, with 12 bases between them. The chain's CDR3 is CASSLMGGAETQYF. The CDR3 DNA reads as TGTGCCAGCAGTTTAATGGGGGGCGCGGAGACCCAGTACTTC.

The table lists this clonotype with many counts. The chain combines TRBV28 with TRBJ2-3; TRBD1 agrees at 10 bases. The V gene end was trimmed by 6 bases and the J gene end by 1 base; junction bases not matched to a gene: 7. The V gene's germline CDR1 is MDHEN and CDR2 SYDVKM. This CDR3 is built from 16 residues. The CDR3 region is CASSSPGTGGTDTQYF. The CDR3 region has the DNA TGTGCCAGCAGCTCCCCCGGGACAGGGGGCACAGATACGCAGTATTTT.

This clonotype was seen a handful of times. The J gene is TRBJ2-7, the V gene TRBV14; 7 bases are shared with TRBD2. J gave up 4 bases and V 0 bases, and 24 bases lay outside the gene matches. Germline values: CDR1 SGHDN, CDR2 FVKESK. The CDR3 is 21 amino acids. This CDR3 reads CASSQDRQREGSHHPFYEQYF. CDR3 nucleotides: TGTGCCAGCAGCCAAGATAGGCAGCGGGAAGGCTCCCATCACCCTTTTTACGAGCAGTACTTC.

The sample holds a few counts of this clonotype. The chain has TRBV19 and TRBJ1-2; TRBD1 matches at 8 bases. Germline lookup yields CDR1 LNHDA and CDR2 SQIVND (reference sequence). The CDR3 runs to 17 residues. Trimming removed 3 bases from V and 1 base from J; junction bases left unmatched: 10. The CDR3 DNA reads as TGTGCCAGTAGTATCAGGGGGCTAAGCTTTGGTAACTATGGCTACACCTTC. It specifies CASSIRGLSFGNYGYTF.

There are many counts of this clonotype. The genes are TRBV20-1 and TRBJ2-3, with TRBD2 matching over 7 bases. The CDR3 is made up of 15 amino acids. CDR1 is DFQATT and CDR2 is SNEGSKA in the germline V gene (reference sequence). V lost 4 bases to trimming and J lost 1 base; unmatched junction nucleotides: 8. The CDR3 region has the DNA TGCAGTGCTATCGGAGGGGACTACGGCACAGATACGCAGTATTTT. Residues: CSAIGGDYGTDTQYF.

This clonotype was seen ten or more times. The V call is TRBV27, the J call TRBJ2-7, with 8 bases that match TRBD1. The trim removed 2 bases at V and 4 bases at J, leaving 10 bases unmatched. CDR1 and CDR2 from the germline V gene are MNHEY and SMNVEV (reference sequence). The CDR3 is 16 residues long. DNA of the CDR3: TGTGCCAGCAGTTTAAACACCCGGACAGGGTTATACGAGCAGTACTTC. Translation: CASSLNTRTGLYEQYF.

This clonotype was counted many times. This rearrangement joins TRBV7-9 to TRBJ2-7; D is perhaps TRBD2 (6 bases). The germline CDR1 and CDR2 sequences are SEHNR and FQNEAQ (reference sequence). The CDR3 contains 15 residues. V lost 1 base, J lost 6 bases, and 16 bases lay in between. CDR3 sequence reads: CASSLVRDWAAEQYF. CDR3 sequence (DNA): TGTGCCAGCAGCTTAGTTAGGGACTGGGCCGCCGAGCAGTACTTC. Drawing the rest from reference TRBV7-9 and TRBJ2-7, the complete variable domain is DTGVSQNPRHKITKRGQNVTFRCDPISEHNRLYWYRQTLGQGPEFLTYFQNEAQLEKSRLLSDRFSAERPKGSFSTLEIQRTEQGDSAMYLCASSLVRDWAAEQYFGPGTRLTVT.